This TCR beta chain is from a study of blood T cell repertoires in COVID-19. Turning to the study itself: Italy, Spain and the United States were the sources of the convalescent and acute COVID-19 samples. T cells, B-cell-depleted T cells, or PBMCs provided the cDNA or gDNA that served as material.

The CDR3 extends over 13 amino acids. Deletions cut 9 bases from V and 0 bases from J, with 10 bases between. Germline CDR1 reads MNHEY; CDR2 reads SVGAGI. The table came from immunoSEQ multiplex PCR; TCRdb's copy has only in-frame clones and leaves some out. The sample has around 30,000 clones, 90% to 95% seen once. This clone was picked up one time. This chain links TRBV6-5 with TRBJ2-3; D is uncertain. The sequence derives from a human donor with active COVID-19. The donor label of this sample is uncertain. The sequencing input was peripheral blood. Here the CDR3 reads CASHRTSTDTQYF. The CDR3 DNA reads TGTGCCAGTCACAGAACTAGCACAGATACGCAGTATTTT.